These 21 T cell receptor beta chains share one sample of origin, sequenced in a study of siplizumab effects on memory and regulatory T cells. Produced via immunoSEQ multiplex PCR; TCRdb's table is partial and in-frame only. The sample has some 100,000 clones; more than 85% are singletons. Sequenced material: CD4+ T cells sorted from blood. Receptors originate from a human donor in good health.

V gene TRBV2 combines with J gene TRBJ1-2, with 7 bases lining up with TRBD1. From germline, CDR1 is SNHLY and CDR2 FYNNEI. This CDR3 contains 14 residues. V was pared by 11 bases and J by 8 bases, with 17 bases of the junction left unmatched. The CDR3 DNA sequence: TGTGCCGGACTTACAGGGGCGCCAGAGGTGGGCTACACCTTC. Translating gives CAGLTGAPEVGYTF.

This chain links TRBV12-5 with TRBJ1-2; 7 nucleotides line up with TRBD1. V lost 3 bases and J lost 4; bases outside the gene matches: 2. Germline V gene data show CDR1 as LGHNT and CDR2 as FRNRAP. The CDR3 is made up of 13 amino acids. This CDR3 is CASGLGGSYGYTF. CDR3 bases: TGTGCTAGTGGTTTAGGGGGCAGCTATGGCTACACCTTC.

CDR3 region: CASSELTANNQPQHF. CDR3 nucleotide sequence: TGTGCCAGCAGTGAACTGACAGCAAACAATCAGCCCCAGCATTTT. The rearrangement joins TRBV6-1 to TRBJ1-5; D perhaps matches TRBD1 (5 bases). CDR1 and CDR2 (germline): MNHNS, SASEGT. Trimming left V 2 bases short and J 3 bases short, with 11 bases between. CDR3 length: 15 residues.

V is TRBV6-5 and J is TRBJ2-7; the D gene is possibly TRBD2 (5 bases). The CDR3 extends over 13 amino acids. Germline values: CDR1 MNHEY, CDR2 SVGAGI. Trimming removed 0 bases from V and 6 bases from J, with 9 bases in between. This CDR3 is CASSYSERGEQYF. The DNA for the CDR3 is TGTGCCAGCAGTTACTCGGAACGGGGCGAGCAGTACTTC.

V is TRBV15 and J is TRBJ1-1; D gene ambiguous. CDR1 LNHNV and CDR2 YYDKDF come from the germline V gene (reference sequence). V lost 5 bases and J lost 1, with 8 bases in between. The CDR3 sequence is 13 residues long. CDR3 protein: CATSPAANTEAFF. CDR3 DNA: TGTGCCACCAGCCCAGCCGCGAACACTGAAGCTTTCTTT.

V gene TRBV25-1 combines with J gene TRBJ2-3; 12 bases map to TRBD1. CDR3 length equals 16 residues. V dropped 2 bases and J dropped 7; count of bases not matched to a gene: 7. The germline V gene encodes CDR1 MGHDK and CDR2 SYGVNS. The CDR3 reads CASSEPGTGGANTQYF. DNA of the CDR3: TGTGCCAGCAGTGAACCCGGGACAGGGGGCGCAAATACGCAGTATTTT.

The rearrangement links TRBV19 to TRBJ1-1, with D unresolved. Germline V gene data show CDR1 as LNHDA and CDR2 as SQIVND (reference sequence). Deletions cut 3 bases from V and 3 bases from J, with 8 bases between. The CDR3 consists of 13 residues. The CDR3 spells CASSIDPDTEAFF. In nucleotides, the CDR3 is TGTGCCAGTAGTATCGACCCCGACACTGAAGCTTTCTTT.

The CDR3 loop is CASLARGDYGYTF. CDR3 DNA: TGTGCCTCTTTAGCCAGGGGGGACTATGGCTACACCTTC. The rearrangement uses TRBV19 and TRBJ1-2; 7 nucleotides agree with TRBD1. Germline values: CDR1 LNHDA, CDR2 SQIVND (reference sequence). The length of the CDR3 is 13 residues. J lost 3 bases, V lost 11 bases, and 9 bases had no gene match.

This sequence joins TRBV4-2 and TRBJ2-1; 8 bases are a match to TRBD1. V lost 0 bases, J lost 7 bases, and 17 bases stayed unmatched. The length of the CDR3 is 19 residues. In germline, CDR1 is LGHNA, CDR2 YNFKEQ. The CDR3 DNA follows: TGTGCCAGCAGCCAAGATCGTCTAGGGACAGGCCCTTTTACAAATGAGCAGTTCTTC. Protein: CASSQDRLGTGPFTNEQFF.

The chain carries TRBV5-5 and TRBJ2-3, with D perhaps matching TRBD2 (6 bases). The length of the CDR3 is 16 residues. The V and J ends lost 4 bases and 4 bases respectively, with 19 bases between them. The germline CDR1 and CDR2 sequences are SGHKS and YYEKEE (reference sequence). The CDR3 loop is CASSNLHGGVSDTQYF. The CDR3 nucleotides read TGTGCCAGCAGCAACCTCCATGGCGGGGTCTCAGATACGCAGTATTTT. The full variable domain, in which reference TRBV5-5 and TRBJ2-3 provide the parts outside the CDR3, is DAGVTQSPTHLIKTRGQQVTLRCSPISGHKSVSWYQQVLGQGPQFIFQYYEKEERGRGNFPDRFSARQFPNYSSELNVNALLLGDSALYLCASSNLHGGVSDTQYFGPGTRLTVL.

This clone was detected once. V and J are TRBV6-1 and TRBJ1-2, with D maybe TRBD1 (6 bases). Germline CDR1 reads MNHNS; CDR2 reads SASEGT. The CDR3 is 13 residues long. The germline V and J ends were trimmed by 4 bases and 4 bases, with 10 bases remaining between them. The CDR3 DNA reads as TGTGCCAGCAGTGCCCGGACAGCCTATGGCTACACCTTC. Amino acid sequence: CASSARTAYGYTF.

The genes are TRBV11-2 and TRBJ2-7; 9 bases match TRBD2. The trim removed 4 bases at V and 3 bases at J, leaving 7 bases unmatched. Germline CDR1 reads SGHAT; CDR2 reads FQNNGV. CDR3 size: 15 residues. The chain's CDR3 is CASSSAAGGLYEQYF. The CDR3 bases are TGTGCCAGCAGCTCCGCAGCGGGGGGACTCTACGAGCAGTACTTC. The whole variable domain, remainder taken from reference TRBV11-2 and TRBJ2-7, is EAGVAQSPRYKIIEKRQSVAFWCNPISGHATLYWYQQILGQGPKLLIQFQNNGVVDDSQLPKDRFSAERLKGVDSTLKIQPAKLEDSAVYLCASSSAAGGLYEQYFGPGTRLTVT.

This clone was seen a few times. The sample holds other DNA sequences that translate to the same CDR3. The V call is TRBV6-4, the J call TRBJ1-6; the D is unclear. Per the germline V gene, CDR1 is MRHNA and CDR2 is SNTAGT. The CDR3 runs 14 residues. V was cut by 0 bases and J by 7 bases, with 7 bases left in between. This CDR3 reads CASSDSVGNSPLHF. The CDR3 DNA reads TGTGCCAGCAGTGACTCAGTGGGGAATTCACCCCTCCACTTT.

CDR3 coding DNA: TGTGCCAGCAGTTTTGTACGGTGTTTTTGCTATGGCTACACCTTC. Translation gives CASSFVRCFCYGYTF. The chain employs TRBV6-9 and TRBJ1-2; D is undetermined. V was pared by 4 bases and J by 4 bases, with 16 bases between. The germline gives CDR1 MNHGY, CDR2 SVAAGI. This CDR3 spans 15 amino acids.

This rearrangement joins TRBV18 to TRBJ1-2; TRBD1 might be the D (5 bases). The germline V gene encodes CDR1 KGHSH and CDR2 LQKENI. The CDR3 is made up of 17 amino acids. V was shortened by 0 bases and J by 6 bases, with 20 bases between the two germline ends. The CDR3 protein is CASSPPVGQGSPNGYTF. The CDR3 DNA reads as TGTGCCAGCTCACCACCGGTCGGGCAGGGTTCCCCTAATGGCTACACCTTC.

The chain carries TRBV2 and TRBJ2-7; 8 bases are a match to TRBD1. V lost 10 bases to trimming and J lost 2 bases; unmatched junction nucleotides: 10. CDR1 SNHLY and CDR2 FYNNEI come from the germline V gene. The CDR3 runs to 14 residues. The CDR3 region is CATNLEQGAYEQYF. DNA of the CDR3: TGTGCCACAAATTTGGAACAGGGGGCCTACGAGCAGTACTTC.

This clone appeared a few times. This chain connects TRBV5-1 to TRBJ1-2; D perhaps matches TRBD1 (5 bases). In germline, CDR1 is SGHRS, CDR2 YFSETQ. Trimming pared 4 bases from V and 6 bases from J, leaving 10 bases between. This CDR3 has 12 amino acids. The CDR3 reads CASSHGGDGYTF. In nucleotides, the CDR3 is TGCGCCAGCAGCCATGGGGGAGATGGCTACACCTTC. Filled out from reference TRBV5-1 and TRBJ1-2, the complete variable domain reads KAGVTQTPRYLIKTRGQQVTLSCSPISGHRSVSWYQQTPGQGLQFLFEYFSETQRNKGNFPGRFSGRQFSNSRSEMNVSTLELGDSALYLCASSHGGDGYTFGSGTRLTVV.

The genes are TRBV4-1 and TRBJ1-1, with no clear D. CDR1 is MGHRA, CDR2 YSYEKL, per germline. Trimming cost V 0 bases and J 2 bases, with 10 bases left between them. This CDR3 has 15 amino acids. The DNA for the CDR3 is TGCGCCAGCAGCCAAGATCCGAGAAAAAACACTGAAGCTTTCTTT. Protein sequence: CASSQDPRKNTEAFF.

V is TRBV9 and J is TRBJ1-6, with unresolved D. Germline V lookup: CDR1 SGDLS, CDR2 YYNGEE. Trimming stripped 3 bases from V and 10 bases from J, with 14 bases between. This CDR3 comprises 14 residues. CDR3 in amino acids: CASSAGREESPLHF. The CDR3 bases are TGTGCCAGCAGCGCGGGGAGAGAGGAATCACCCCTCCACTTT.

This chain connects TRBV13 to TRBJ2-5; D unclear. Trimming stripped 0 bases from V and 1 base from J, with 6 bases between. Germline V gene lookup returns CDR1 PRHDT and CDR2 FYEKMQ (reference sequence). There are 14 residues in the CDR3. The CDR3 loop is CASSLGGIQETQYF. The CDR3, as DNA: TGTGCCAGCAGCTTAGGGGGGATCCAAGAGACCCAGTACTTC.

This clone was detected once. This chain joins TRBV15 and TRBJ2-2; 7 bases agree with TRBD2. CDR3 length equals 17 residues. V lost 3 bases to trimming and J lost 1 base; unmatched junction nucleotides: 8. Germline CDR1 LNHNV, CDR2 YYDKDF (reference sequence). CDR3 nucleotide sequence: TGTGCCACCAGCAGGGACTTACCGGGGGGGAACACCGGGGAGCTGTTTTTT. Translated, it gives CATSRDLPGGNTGELFF.